This T cell receptor beta chain is from a study of blood T cell repertoires in COVID-19. Study-level background: Sites across the United States, Italy and Spain contributed samples from acute and convalescent COVID-19. The analysed material was cDNA or gDNA that came from T cells, B-cell-depleted T cells, or PBMCs.

Assignments of participants to cohorts depended upon their own reported clinical history. The method was immunoSEQ multiplex PCR; TCRdb's version includes in-frame clones alone and lacks a portion of them. Seen here are a few hundred thousand clones, roughly 90% observed once, and the top ten hold less than 2%. The CDR3 contains 15 residues. V dropped 0 bases and J dropped 4 bases, with 12 bases sitting between them. The specimen was PBMCs or T cells enriched from blood (not recorded which). The chain carries TRBV23-1 and TRBJ1-2; D might be TRBD1 (5 bases). TRBV23-1 falls under the ORF class, with uncertain function. The receptor comes from a woman aged 40 to 50 who had recovered from COVID-19. DNA of the CDR3: TGCGCCAGCAGTCAATCGGGCCCGGGGGTCTATGGCTACACCTTC. It translates to CASSQSGPGVYGYTF.